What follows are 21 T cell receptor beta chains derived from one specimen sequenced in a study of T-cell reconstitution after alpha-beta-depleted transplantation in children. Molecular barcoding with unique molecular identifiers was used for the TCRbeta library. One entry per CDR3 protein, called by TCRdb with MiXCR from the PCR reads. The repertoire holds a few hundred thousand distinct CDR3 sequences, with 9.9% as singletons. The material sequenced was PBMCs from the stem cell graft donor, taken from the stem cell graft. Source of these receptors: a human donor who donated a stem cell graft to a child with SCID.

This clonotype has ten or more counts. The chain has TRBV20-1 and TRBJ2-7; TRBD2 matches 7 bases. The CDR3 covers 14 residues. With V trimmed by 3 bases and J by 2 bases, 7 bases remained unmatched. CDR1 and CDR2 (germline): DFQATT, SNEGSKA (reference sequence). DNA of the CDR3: TGCAGTGCTAGCTGGGCGGGGGAGACCTACGAGCAGTACTTC. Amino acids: CSASWAGETYEQYF.

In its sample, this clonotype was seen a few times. The CDR3 loop is CASSTDYRDYTGELFF. CDR3 sequence (DNA): TGTGCCAGCAGCACAGATTACAGGGATTACACCGGGGAGCTGTTTTTT. This chain connects TRBV5-5 to TRBJ2-2; D might be TRBD1 (6 bases). Germline CDR1 and CDR2: SGHKS and YYEKEE (reference sequence). CDR3 length: 16 amino acids. Trimming removed 4 bases at V and 3 bases at J, with 16 bases between.

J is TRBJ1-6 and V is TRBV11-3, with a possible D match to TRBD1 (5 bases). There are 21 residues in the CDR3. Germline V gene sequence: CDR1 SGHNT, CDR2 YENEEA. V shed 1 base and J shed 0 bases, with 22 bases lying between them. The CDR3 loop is CASSLVPGWTSIRSYNSPLHF. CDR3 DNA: TGTGCCAGCAGCTTAGTCCCGGGATGGACAAGTATCCGCTCCTATAATTCACCCCTCCACTTT.

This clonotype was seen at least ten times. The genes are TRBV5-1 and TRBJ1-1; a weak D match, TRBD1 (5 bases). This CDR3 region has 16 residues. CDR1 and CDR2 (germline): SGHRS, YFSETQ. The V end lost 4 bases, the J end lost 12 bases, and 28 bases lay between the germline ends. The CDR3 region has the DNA TGCGCCAGCAGCGTGGGAGGGGCCGGGGTCCGCGAAATATCTTTCTTT. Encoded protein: CASSVGGAGVREISFF.

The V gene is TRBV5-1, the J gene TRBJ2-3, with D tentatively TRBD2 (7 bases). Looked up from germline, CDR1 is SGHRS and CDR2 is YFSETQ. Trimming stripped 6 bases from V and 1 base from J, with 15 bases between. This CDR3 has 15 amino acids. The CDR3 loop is CASNDGGARTDTQYF. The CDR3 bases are TGCGCCAGCAACGATGGGGGGGCTCGCACAGATACGCAGTATTTT.

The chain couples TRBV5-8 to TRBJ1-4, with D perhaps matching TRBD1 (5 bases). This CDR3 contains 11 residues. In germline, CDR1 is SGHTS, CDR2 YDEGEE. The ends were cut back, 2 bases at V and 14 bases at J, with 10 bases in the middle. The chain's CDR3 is CASSLLEGLFF. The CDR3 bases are TGTGCCAGCAGCTTATTAGAGGGGCTGTTTTTT.

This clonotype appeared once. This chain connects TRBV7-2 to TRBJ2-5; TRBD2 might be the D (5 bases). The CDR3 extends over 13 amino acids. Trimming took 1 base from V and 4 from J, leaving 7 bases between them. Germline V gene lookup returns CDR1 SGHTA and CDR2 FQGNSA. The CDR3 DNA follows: TGTGCCAGCAGCTTAGTCGGGGTAGAGACCCAGTACTTC. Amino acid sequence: CASSLVGVETQYF.

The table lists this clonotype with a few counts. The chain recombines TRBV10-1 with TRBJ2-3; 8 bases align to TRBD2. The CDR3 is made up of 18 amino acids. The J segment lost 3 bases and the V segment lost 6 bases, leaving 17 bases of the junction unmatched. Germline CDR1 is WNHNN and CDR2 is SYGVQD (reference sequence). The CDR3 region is CASSLEPSAGGLTDTQYF. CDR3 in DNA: TGCGCCAGCAGCCTAGAACCCTCGGCGGGGGGCCTAACAGATACGCAGTATTTT.

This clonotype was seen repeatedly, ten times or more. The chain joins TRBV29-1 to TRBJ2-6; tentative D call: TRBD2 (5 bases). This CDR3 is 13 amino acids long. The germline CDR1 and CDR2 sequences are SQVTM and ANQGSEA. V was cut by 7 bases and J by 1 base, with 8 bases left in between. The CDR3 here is CSAGSSGANVLTF. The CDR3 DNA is TGCAGCGCTGGGAGTTCTGGGGCCAACGTCCTGACTTTC.

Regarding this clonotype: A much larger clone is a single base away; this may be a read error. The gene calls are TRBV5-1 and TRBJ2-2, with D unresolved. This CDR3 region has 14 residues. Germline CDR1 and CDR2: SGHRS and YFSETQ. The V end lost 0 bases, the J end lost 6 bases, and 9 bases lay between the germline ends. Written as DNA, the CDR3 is TGCGCCAGCAGCTTGGACGACCAAGCCGGGGAGCTGTTTTTT. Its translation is CASSLDDQAGELFF.

The CDR3 coding sequence is TGTGCCAGCAGCTTATCTACCGGGACAGGCCACGACGGGGTACAAGAGACCCAGTACTTC. It is translated as CASSLSTGTGHDGVQETQYF. The rearrangement uses TRBV7-2 and TRBJ2-5, with 8 bases identical to TRBD1. Germline V gene data show CDR1 as SGHTA and CDR2 as FQGNSA. The CDR3 length is 20 residues. V shed 2 bases and J 2 bases; nucleotides not matched to a gene: 19.

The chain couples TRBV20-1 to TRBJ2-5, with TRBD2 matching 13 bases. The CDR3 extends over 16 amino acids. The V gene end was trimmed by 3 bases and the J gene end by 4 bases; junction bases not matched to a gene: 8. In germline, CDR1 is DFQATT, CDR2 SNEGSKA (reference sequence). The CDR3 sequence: CSASRPGLAGLETQYF. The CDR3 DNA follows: TGCAGTGCTAGTCGACCGGGACTAGCGGGGCTAGAGACCCAGTACTTC.

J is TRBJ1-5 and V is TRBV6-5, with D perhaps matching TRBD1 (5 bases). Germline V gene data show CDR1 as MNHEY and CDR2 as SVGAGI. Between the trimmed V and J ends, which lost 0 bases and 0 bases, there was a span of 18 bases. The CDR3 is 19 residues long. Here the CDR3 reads CASSYSVLVDSSSNQPQHF. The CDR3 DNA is TGTGCCAGCAGTTACTCGGTCCTTGTAGACAGCAGTAGCAATCAGCCCCAGCATTTT.

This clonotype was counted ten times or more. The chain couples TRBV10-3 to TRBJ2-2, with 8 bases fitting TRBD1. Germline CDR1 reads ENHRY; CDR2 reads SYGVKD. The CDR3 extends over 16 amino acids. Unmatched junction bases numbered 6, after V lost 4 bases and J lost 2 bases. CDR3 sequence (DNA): TGTGCCATCAGTGCTAGGACAGGGTTTAACACCGGGGAGCTGTTTTTT. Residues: CAISARTGFNTGELFF.

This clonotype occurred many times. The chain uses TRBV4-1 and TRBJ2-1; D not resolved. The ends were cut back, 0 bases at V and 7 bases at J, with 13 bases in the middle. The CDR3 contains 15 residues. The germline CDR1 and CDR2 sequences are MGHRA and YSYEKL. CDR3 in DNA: TGCGCCAGCAGCCAAGATCACGTAGGTGCAAATGAGCAGTTCTTC. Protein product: CASSQDHVGANEQFF.

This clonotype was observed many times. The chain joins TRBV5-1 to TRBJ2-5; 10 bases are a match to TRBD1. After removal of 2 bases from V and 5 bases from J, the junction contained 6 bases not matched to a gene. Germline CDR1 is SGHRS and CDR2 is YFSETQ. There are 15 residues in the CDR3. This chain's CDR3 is CASSLPTGGAETQYF. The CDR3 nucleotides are TGCGCCAGCAGCTTACCGACAGGGGGCGCGGAGACCCAGTACTTC.

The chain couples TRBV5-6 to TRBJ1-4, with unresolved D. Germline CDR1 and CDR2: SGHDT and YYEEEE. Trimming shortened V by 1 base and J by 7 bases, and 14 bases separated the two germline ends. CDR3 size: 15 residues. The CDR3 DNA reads TGTGCCAGCAGCTTGATTGGTAGTCCAGGTGAAAAACTGTTTTTT. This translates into CASSLIGSPGEKLFF.

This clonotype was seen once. DNA of the CDR3: TGTGCCAGCAGCCCCCCCCCCCGAGCGGGGGGGTACAATGAGCAGTTCTTC. Amino acid sequence: CASSPPPRAGGYNEQFF. The chain has TRBV9 and TRBJ2-1; 10 nucleotides line up with TRBD2. This CDR3 has 17 residues. Germline V gene sequence: CDR1 SGDLS, CDR2 YYNGEE. The V segment lost 4 bases and the J segment 4 bases; nucleotides outside the gene matches: 11.

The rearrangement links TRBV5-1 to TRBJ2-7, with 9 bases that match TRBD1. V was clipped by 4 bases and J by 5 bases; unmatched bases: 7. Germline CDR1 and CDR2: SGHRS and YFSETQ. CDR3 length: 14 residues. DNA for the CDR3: TGCGCCAGCAGCCGGACAGGGGACATCCACGAGCAGTACTTC. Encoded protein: CASSRTGDIHEQYF.

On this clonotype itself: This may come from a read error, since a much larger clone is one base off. The CDR3 region is CAGSGGGLFLDEQFF. The CDR3 region has the DNA TGTGCCGGCAGTGGGGGGGGGCTCTTCCTGGATGAGCAGTTCTTC. The chain has TRBV3-1 and TRBJ2-1, with D perhaps TRBD2 (7 bases). The length of the CDR3 is 15 residues. Germline V gene lookup returns CDR1 LGHDT and CDR2 YNNKEL (reference sequence).

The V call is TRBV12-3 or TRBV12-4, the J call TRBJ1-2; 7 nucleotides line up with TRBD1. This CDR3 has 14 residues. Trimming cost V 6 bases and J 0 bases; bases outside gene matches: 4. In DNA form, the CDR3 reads TGTGCCAGCAGCCGACAGGGATCTAACTATGGCTACACCTTC. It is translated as CASSRQGSNYGYTF.